The sequence of this T cell receptor beta chain was determined in a study of read filtering for tumor transcriptome and immune sequencing. The length of the CDR3 is 12 residues. Germline V gene lookup returns CDR1 DFQATT and CDR2 SNEGSKA (reference sequence). V was pared by 4 bases and J by 6 bases, with 13 bases between. The library was built from 400 ng RNA with molecular barcoded adaptors for alpha/delta and beta/gamma chains. Each CDR3 protein gets one entry after TCRdb re-called the reads with MiXCR. Of 30,000 to 35,000 distinct CDR3 sequences listed, 18% are singletons. This clonotype was detected many times.

V and J are TRBV20-1 and TRBJ2-7; D is perhaps TRBD1 (5 bases). This clonotype was obtained from a donor at least 40 years old with multiple myeloma. The specimen was a population of CD138-negative cells sorted from bone marrow. CDR3 bases: TGCAGTGCTACCTCCAGGGTACCCGAGCAGTACTTC. Its translation: CSATSRVPEQYF.